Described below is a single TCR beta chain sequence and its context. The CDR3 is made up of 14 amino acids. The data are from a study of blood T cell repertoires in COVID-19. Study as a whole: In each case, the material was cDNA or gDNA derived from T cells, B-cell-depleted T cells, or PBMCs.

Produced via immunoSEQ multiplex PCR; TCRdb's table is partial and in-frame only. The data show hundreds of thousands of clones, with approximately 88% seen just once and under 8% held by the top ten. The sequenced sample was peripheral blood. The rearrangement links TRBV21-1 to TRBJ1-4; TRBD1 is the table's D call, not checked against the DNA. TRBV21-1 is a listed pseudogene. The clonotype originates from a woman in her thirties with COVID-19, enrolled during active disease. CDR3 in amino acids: CASSKTGVVEKLFF. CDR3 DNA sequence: TGTGCCAGCAGCAAAACAGGGGTGGTTGAAAAACTGTTTTTT.